Sequencing of this T cell receptor beta chain was carried out in a study of blood T cell repertoires in COVID-19. Across the study: Samples representing acute and convalescent COVID-19 were sourced from the United States, Italy and Spain.

The V gene's germline CDR1 is SGHRS and CDR2 YFSETQ. This CDR3 has 12 residues. V lost 2 bases, J lost 7 bases, and 7 bases lay in between. Sequenced by immunoSEQ multiplex PCR; TCRdb stores in-frame clones only, minus some. The table shows some 170,000 clones, with 80% to 90% occurring only once. Material: peripheral blood. J is TRBJ2-1 and V is TRBV5-1; D unresolved. This clonotype was obtained from a woman aged 50 to 65 with acute or convalescent COVID-19. In DNA, the CDR3 is TGCGCCAGCAGCTTAACACCGAATGAGCAGTTCTTC. Amino acids: CASSLTPNEQFF.